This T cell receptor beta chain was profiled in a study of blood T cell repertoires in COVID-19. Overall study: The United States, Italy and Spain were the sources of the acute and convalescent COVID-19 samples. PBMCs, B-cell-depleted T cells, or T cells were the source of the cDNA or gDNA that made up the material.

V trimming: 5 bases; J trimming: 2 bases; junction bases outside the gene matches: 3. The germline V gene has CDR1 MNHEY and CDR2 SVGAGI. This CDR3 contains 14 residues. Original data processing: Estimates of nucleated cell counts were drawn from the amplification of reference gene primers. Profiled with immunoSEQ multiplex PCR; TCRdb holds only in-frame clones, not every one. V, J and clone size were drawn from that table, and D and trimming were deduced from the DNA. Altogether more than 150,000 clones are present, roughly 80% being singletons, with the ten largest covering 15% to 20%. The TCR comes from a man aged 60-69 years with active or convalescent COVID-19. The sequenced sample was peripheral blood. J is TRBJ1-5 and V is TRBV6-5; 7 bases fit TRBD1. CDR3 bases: TGTGCCAGCAGTCCAGGACAGGGCAATCAGCCCCAGCATTTT. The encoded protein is CASSPGQGNQPQHF.